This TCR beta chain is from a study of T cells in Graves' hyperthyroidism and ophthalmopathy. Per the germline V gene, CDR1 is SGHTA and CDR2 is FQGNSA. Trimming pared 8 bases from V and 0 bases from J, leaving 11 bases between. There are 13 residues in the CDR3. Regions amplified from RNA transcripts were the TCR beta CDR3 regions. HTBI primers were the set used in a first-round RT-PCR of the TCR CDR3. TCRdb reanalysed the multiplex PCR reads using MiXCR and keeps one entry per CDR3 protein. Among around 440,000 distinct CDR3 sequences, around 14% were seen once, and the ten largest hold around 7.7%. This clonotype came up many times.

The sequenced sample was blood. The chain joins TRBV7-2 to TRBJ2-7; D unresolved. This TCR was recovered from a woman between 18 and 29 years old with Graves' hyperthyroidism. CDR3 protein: CASRRASSYEQYF. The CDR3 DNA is TGTGCCAGCCGCCGAGCGAGCTCCTACGAGCAGTACTTC.